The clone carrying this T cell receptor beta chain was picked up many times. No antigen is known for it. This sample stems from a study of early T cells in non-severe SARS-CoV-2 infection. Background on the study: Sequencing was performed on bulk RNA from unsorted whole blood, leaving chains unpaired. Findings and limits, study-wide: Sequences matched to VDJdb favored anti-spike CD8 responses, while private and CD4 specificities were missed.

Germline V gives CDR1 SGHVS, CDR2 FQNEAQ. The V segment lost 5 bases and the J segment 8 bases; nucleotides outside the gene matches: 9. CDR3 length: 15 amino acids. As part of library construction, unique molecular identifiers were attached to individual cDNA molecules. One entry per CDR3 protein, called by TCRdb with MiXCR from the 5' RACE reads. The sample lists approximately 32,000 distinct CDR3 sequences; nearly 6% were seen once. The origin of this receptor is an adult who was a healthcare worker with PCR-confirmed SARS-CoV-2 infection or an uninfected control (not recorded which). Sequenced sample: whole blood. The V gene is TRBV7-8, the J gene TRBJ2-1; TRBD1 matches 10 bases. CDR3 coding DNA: TGTGCCAGCAGCGCGGGACAGGGGACGGTTCATGAGCAGTTCTTC. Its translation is CASSAGQGTVHEQFF.